These 19 T cell receptor beta chains were all obtained from the same sample, sequenced in a study of OX40 agonist ivuxolimab in advanced cancers. TCRdb's copy holds only in-frame clones and misses some; the assay was immunoSEQ multiplex PCR. The sample yields 21,000 or so clones, 85% to 90% seen once. The source was CD4+ or CD8+ T cells sorted from blood, collected in a trial of the OX40 agonist ivuxolimab. Source of these receptors: an adult with an advanced solid tumor such as melanoma, head and neck, liver or kidney cancer.

The chain links TRBV30 to TRBJ1-1; D is possibly TRBD1 (6 bases). CDR3 length equals 13 residues. Trimming left V 5 bases short and J 2 bases short, with 12 bases between. Germline V gene lookup returns CDR1 GTSNPN and CDR2 SVGIG (reference sequence). CDR3 residues: CAWAEGVNTEAFF. The CDR3 DNA reads as TGTGCCTGGGCGGAGGGGGTTAACACTGAAGCTTTCTTT.

This chain uses TRBV11-2 with TRBJ2-7; D may be TRBD1 (5 bases). CDR1 is SGHAT, CDR2 FQNNGV, per germline. The CDR3 loop spans 14 amino acids. The V gene lost 0 bases and the J gene lost 1 base, with 7 bases spanning the gap. The CDR3: CASSLDPGSYEQYF. CDR3 coding DNA: TGTGCCAGCAGCTTAGATCCAGGGTCCTACGAGCAGTACTTC.

The chain couples TRBV7-6 to TRBJ2-3; possible D gene TRBD1, 5 bases. Germline loops: CDR1 SGHVS, CDR2 FNYEAQ. This CDR3 is 16 amino acids long. V lost 1 base, J lost 5 bases, and 16 bases lay in between. The CDR3 region has the DNA TGTGCCAGCAGCTTAGTATGGGGCCGGACCGTAGATACGCAGTATTTT. Protein: CASSLVWGRTVDTQYF.

V is TRBV29-1 and J is TRBJ2-7; D gene ambiguous. The CDR3 length is 12 residues. The germline gives CDR1 SQVTM, CDR2 ANQGSEA. Trimming took off 3 bases at V and 4 bases at J, with 10 bases between the two ends. Written as DNA, the CDR3 is TGCAGCGTTGAGAGTGTGGGGTACGAGCAGTACTTC. This encodes CSVESVGYEQYF.

The V and J genes are TRBV27 and TRBJ2-7, with unresolved D. Germline-derived CDR1 and CDR2 are MNHEY and SMNVEV (reference sequence). This CDR3 has 11 amino acids. The V and J ends lost 5 bases and 5 bases respectively, with 7 bases between them. The CDR3 DNA reads as TGTGCCAGCAGTACGGCTCACGAGCAGTACTTC. As protein: CASSTAHEQYF.

The chain employs TRBV19 and TRBJ2-1, with TRBD2 as a possible D gene (5 bases). CDR3 length: 15 amino acids. V lost 7 bases, J lost 0 bases, and 13 bases lay in between. Germline loops: CDR1 LNHDA, CDR2 SQIVND (reference sequence). CDR3 in DNA: TGTGCCAGTATTAAGTTGGGGAGCTCCTACAATGAGCAGTTCTTC. Translation gives CASIKLGSSYNEQFF.

V gene TRBV5-1 combines with J gene TRBJ2-7, with unresolved D. The CDR3 is 13 residues long. The germline V and J ends were trimmed by 0 bases and 4 bases, with 8 bases remaining between them. CDR1 is SGHRS and CDR2 is YFSETQ in the germline V gene. Written as DNA, the CDR3 is TGCGCCAGCAGCTTGGGCCGGATATACGAGCAGTACTTC. Protein sequence: CASSLGRIYEQYF.

The chain has TRBV6-6 and TRBJ2-1; D call uncertain. The length of the CDR3 is 15 residues. V was cut by 6 bases and J by 2 bases, with 14 bases left in between. From germline, CDR1 is MNHNY and CDR2 SVGAGI (reference sequence). Here the CDR3 reads CASRIGSSPYNEQFF. CDR3 sequence (DNA): TGTGCCAGCAGGATAGGTAGTTCCCCCTACAATGAGCAGTTCTTC.

The rearrangement links TRBV10-3 to TRBJ2-5; D is uncertain. Germline CDR1 is ENHRY and CDR2 is SYGVKD. Trimming left V 3 bases short and J 0 bases short, with 11 bases between. The CDR3 has 15 amino acids. The CDR3 here is CAISEHVQNQETQYF. The CDR3, as DNA: TGTGCCATCAGTGAACACGTACAGAACCAAGAGACCCAGTACTTC.

The chain couples TRBV29-1 to TRBJ1-1; tentatively, D is TRBD1 (5 bases). The V gene lost 3 bases and the J gene lost 1 base, with 12 bases spanning the gap. The CDR3 spans 14 residues. Germline-derived CDR1 and CDR2 are SQVTM and ANQGSEA. The CDR3, as DNA: TGCAGCGTTGAGTCACAGGCTAAGAACACTGAAGCTTTCTTT. Translating gives CSVESQAKNTEAFF.

The chain recombines TRBV10-1 with TRBJ2-7; perhaps TRBD2 as D (5 bases). This CDR3 spans 14 amino acids. Per germline, CDR1 WNHNN and CDR2 SYGVQD (reference sequence). Between the trimmed V and J ends, which lost 6 bases and 4 bases, there was a span of 16 bases. CDR3 DNA sequence: TGCGCCAGCAGGGATCGAGCGGTAGAATACGAGCAGTACTTC. This gives the protein CASRDRAVEYEQYF.

This clone appeared once. V and J are TRBV5-6 and TRBJ2-7; D call uncertain. The germline CDR1 and CDR2 sequences are SGHDT and YYEEEE. V was cut by 5 bases and J by 4 bases, with 13 bases left in between. This CDR3 contains 13 residues. CDR3 in amino acids: CASSDYMRYEQYF. DNA for the CDR3: TGTGCCAGCAGTGATTACATGAGATACGAGCAGTACTTC.

This CDR3 reads CASSQSGGGEQFF. In DNA, the CDR3 is TGTGCCAGCAGTCAGAGCGGCGGAGGTGAGCAGTTCTTC. The V gene is TRBV27, the J gene TRBJ2-1, with D possibly matching TRBD2 (5 bases). CDR3 length equals 13 residues. CDR1 MNHEY and CDR2 SMNVEV come from the germline V gene (reference sequence). V dropped 5 bases and J dropped 9 bases, with 14 bases sitting between them.

V and J are TRBV11-2 and TRBJ1-6; TRBD1 is a possible D gene (5 bases). Trimming removed 5 bases at V and 17 bases at J, with 13 bases between. The CDR3 spans 11 residues. Germline CDR1 and CDR2: SGHAT and FQNNGV. In DNA form, the CDR3 reads TGTGCCAGCAGCACAGGACGGCCAATCCACTTT. The encoded protein is CASSTGRPIHF.

The rearrangement links TRBV7-9 to TRBJ1-5; tentative D call: TRBD1 (6 bases). In germline, CDR1 is SEHNR, CDR2 FQNEAQ (reference sequence). This CDR3 is 17 amino acids long. The germline V and J ends were trimmed by 6 bases and 2 bases, with 20 bases remaining between them. CDR3 protein: CASSLTVQGAGNQPQHF. CDR3 DNA: TGTGCCAGCAGTCTAACCGTACAGGGCGCGGGCAATCAGCCCCAGCATTTT.

The rearrangement uses TRBV7-9 and TRBJ2-5; D is unclear. The J call may not be correct, given that the DNA end is closer to TRBJ2-7. Looked up from germline, CDR1 is SEHNR and CDR2 is FQNEAQ (reference sequence). The CDR3 length is 14 residues. The DNA for the CDR3 is TGTGCCAGCAGCTTGGGCGGCCTGTCCTACGAGCAGTACTTC. Protein sequence: CASSLGGLSYEQYF.

This clone was seen just once. The rearrangement uses TRBV6-1 and TRBJ2-7; 7 bases map to TRBD1. The CDR3 covers 13 residues. The trim removed 7 bases at V and 7 bases at J, leaving 10 bases unmatched. Germline-derived CDR1 and CDR2 are MNHNS and SASEGT. The CDR3 loop reads CASNWDRDLEQYF. CDR3 DNA: TGTGCCAGCAACTGGGACAGAGACTTAGAGCAGTACTTC.

In its sample, this clone was seen a few times. The chain's CDR3 is CASSIPLNGVSGANVLTF. DNA for the CDR3: TGTGCCAGCAGCATTCCCCTCAACGGGGTTTCTGGGGCCAACGTCCTGACTTTC. V gene TRBV21-1 combines with J gene TRBJ2-6; the DNA was not used to check the table's D call, TRBD2. TRBV21-1 has pseudogene status. The CDR3 consists of 18 residues.

The chain couples TRBV27 to TRBJ2-7; TRBD2 matches 9 bases. V shed 0 bases, J shed 7 bases, and the junction held 4 bases outside the gene matches. This CDR3 has 14 residues. Germline V lookup: CDR1 MNHEY, CDR2 SMNVEV (reference sequence). CDR3 DNA: TGTGCCAGCAGTTTATCTAGCGGGAGCGGGGAGCAGTACTTC. This sequence encodes CASSLSSGSGEQYF.